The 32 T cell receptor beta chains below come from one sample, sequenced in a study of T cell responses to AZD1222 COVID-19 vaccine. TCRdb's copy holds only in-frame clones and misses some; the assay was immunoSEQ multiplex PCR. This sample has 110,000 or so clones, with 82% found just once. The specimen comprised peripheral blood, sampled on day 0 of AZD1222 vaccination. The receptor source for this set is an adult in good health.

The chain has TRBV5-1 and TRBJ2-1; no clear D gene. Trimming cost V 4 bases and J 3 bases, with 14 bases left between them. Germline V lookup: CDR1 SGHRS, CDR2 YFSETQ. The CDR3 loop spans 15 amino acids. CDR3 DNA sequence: TGCGCCAGCAGCCCCGGACCCGCCAGCTACAATGAGCAGTTCTTC. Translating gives CASSPGPASYNEQFF.

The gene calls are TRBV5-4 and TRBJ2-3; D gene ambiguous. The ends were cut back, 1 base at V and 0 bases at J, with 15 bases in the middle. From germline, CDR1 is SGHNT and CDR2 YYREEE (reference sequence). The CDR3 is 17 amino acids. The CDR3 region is CASSLPSQIKSTDTQYF. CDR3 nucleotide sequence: TGTGCCAGCAGCTTGCCCAGTCAGATCAAAAGCACAGATACGCAGTATTTT.

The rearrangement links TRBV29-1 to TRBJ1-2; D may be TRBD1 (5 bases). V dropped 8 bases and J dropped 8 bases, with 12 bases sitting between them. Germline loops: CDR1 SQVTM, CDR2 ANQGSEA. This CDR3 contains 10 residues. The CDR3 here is CSIDSPGYTF. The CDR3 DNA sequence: TGCAGCATCGACAGTCCGGGCTACACCTTC.

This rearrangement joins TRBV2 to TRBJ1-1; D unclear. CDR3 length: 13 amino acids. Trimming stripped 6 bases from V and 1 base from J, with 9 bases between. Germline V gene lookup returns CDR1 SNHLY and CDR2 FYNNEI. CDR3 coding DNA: TGTGCCAGCAGATTAATACCGAACACTGAAGCTTTCTTT. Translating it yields CASRLIPNTEAFF.

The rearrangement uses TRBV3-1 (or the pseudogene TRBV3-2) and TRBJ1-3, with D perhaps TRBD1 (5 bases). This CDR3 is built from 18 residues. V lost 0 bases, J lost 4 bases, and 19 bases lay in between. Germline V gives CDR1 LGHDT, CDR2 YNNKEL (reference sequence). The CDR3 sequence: CASSQEAPPGRGGNTIYF. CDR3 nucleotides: TGTGCCAGCAGCCAAGAGGCCCCTCCAGGGAGGGGAGGAAACACCATATATTTT.

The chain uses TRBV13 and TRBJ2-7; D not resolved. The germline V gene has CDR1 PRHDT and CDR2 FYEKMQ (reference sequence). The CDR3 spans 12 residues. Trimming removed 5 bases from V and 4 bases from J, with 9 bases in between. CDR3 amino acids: CASSRNQYEQYF. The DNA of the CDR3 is TGTGCCAGCAGCCGTAACCAATACGAGCAGTACTTC.

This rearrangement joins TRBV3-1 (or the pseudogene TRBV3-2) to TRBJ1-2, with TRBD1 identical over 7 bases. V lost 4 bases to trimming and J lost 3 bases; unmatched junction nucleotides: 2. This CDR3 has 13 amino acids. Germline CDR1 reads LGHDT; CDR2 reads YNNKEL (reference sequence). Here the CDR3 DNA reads TGTGCCAGCAGCCGGACAGGAGACTATGGCTACACCTTC. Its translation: CASSRTGDYGYTF.

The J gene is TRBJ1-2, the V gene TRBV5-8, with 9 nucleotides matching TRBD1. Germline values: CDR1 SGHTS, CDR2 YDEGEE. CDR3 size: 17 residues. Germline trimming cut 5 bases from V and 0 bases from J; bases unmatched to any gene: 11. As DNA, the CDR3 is TGTGCCAGCAGTTTCCGGGACAGGGAGAGGGCTAACTATGGCTACACCTTC. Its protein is CASSFRDRERANYGYTF. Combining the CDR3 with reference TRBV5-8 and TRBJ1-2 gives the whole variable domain EAGVTQSPTHLIKTRGQQATLRCSPISGHTSVYWYQQALGLGLQFLLWYDEGEERNRGNFPPRFSGRQFPNYSSELNVNALELEDSALYLCASSFRDRERANYGYTFGSGTRLTVV.

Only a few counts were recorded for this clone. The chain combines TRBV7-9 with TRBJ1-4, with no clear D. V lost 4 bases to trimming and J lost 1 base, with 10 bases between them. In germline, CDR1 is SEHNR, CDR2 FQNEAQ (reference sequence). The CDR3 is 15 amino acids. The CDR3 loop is CASSSKYGTNEKLFF. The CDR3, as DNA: TGTGCCAGCAGCTCGAAATATGGAACTAATGAAAAACTGTTTTTT.

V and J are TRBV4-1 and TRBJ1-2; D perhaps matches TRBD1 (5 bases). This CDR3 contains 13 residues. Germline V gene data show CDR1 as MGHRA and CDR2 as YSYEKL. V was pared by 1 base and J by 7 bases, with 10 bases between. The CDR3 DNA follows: TGCGCCAGCAGCCAAGGTCAGGGTGCTGGCTACACCTTC. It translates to CASSQGQGAGYTF.

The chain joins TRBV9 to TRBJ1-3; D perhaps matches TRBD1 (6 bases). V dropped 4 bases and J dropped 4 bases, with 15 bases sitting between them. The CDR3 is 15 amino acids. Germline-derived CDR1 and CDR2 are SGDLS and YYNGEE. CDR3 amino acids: CASSPNRVVGNTIYF. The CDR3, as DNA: TGTGCCAGCAGCCCTAACAGGGTGGTCGGAAACACCATATATTTT.

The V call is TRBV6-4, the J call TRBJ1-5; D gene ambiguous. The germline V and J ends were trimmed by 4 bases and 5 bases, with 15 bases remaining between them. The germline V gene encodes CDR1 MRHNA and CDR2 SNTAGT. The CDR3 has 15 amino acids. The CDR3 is CASSATVGPHQPQHF. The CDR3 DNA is TGTGCCAGCAGTGCCACTGTAGGGCCCCATCAGCCCCAGCATTTT.

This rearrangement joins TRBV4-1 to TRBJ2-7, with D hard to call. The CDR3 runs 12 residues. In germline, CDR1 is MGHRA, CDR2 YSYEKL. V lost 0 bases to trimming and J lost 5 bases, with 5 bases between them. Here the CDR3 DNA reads TGCGCCAGCAGCCAAGATTGGGACGAGCAGTACTTC. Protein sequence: CASSQDWDEQYF.

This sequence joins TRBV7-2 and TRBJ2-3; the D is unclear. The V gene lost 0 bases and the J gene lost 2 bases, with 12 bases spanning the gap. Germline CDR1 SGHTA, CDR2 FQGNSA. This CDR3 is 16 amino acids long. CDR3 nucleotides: TGTGCCAGCAGCTTAGCACTCGTCGGTGCCACAGATACGCAGTATTTT. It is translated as CASSLALVGATDTQYF.

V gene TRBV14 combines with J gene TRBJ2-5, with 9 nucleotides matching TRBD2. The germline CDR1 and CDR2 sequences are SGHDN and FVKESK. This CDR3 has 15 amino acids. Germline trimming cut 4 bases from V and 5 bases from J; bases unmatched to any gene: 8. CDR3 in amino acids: CASSPGTSIWETQYF. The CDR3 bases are TGTGCCAGCAGCCCCGGGACTAGCATATGGGAGACCCAGTACTTC.

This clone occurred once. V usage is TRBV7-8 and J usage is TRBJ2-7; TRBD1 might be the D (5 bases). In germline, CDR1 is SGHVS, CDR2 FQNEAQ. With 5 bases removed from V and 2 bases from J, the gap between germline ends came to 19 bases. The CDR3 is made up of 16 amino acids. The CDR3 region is CASSPLTVLYTYEQYF. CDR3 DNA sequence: TGTGCCAGCAGCCCCCTGACAGTCTTGTATACCTACGAGCAGTACTTC.

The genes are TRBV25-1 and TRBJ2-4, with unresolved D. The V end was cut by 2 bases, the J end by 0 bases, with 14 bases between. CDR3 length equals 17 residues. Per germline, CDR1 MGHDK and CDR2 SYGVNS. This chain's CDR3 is CASSETDGSVAKNIQYF. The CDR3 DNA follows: TGTGCCAGCAGTGAAACGGACGGATCAGTAGCCAAAAACATTCAGTACTTC.

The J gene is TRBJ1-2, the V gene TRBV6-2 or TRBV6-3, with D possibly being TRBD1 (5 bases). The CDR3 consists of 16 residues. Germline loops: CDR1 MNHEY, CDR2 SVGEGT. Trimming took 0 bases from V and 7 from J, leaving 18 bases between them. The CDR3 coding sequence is TGTGCCAGCAGTTACTCGATCAAGGGGCGCGGCGGTGGCTACACCTTC. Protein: CASSYSIKGRGGGYTF.

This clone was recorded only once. The DNA of the CDR3 is TGTGCTAGTTCGCAGGGTACCTACGAGCAGTACTTC. Translated: CASSQGTYEQYF. The rearrangement uses TRBV12-5 and TRBJ2-7; D is possibly TRBD1 (5 bases). V lost 8 bases to trimming and J lost 2 bases, with 10 bases between them. Germline CDR1 LGHNT, CDR2 FRNRAP. The CDR3 loop spans 12 amino acids.

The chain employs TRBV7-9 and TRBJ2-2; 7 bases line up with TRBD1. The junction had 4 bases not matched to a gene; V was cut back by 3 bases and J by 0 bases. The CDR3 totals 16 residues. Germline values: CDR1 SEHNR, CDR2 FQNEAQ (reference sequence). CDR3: CASSLYQGANTGELFF. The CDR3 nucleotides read TGTGCCAGCAGCTTGTATCAGGGGGCGAACACCGGGGAGCTGTTTTTT.

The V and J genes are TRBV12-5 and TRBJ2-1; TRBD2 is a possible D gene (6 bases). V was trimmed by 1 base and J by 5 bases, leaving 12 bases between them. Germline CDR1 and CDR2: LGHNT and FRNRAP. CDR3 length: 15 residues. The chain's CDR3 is CASGLGRDWNNEQFF. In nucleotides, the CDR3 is TGTGCTAGTGGTTTGGGCCGGGACTGGAACAATGAGCAGTTCTTC.

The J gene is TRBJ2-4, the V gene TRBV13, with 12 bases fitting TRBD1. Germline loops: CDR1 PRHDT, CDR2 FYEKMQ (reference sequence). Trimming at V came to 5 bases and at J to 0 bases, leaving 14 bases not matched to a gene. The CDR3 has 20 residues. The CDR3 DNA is TGTGCCAGCAGCCGATATTCCCGGGACAGGGGGCGCGAAGCCAAAAACATTCAGTACTTC. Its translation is CASSRYSRDRGREAKNIQYF.

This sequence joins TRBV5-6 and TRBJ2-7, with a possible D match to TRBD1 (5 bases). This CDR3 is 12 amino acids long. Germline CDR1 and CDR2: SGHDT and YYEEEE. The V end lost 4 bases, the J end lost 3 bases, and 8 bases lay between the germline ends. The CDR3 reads CASSLGHYEQYF. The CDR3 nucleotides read TGTGCCAGCAGCCTAGGACACTACGAGCAGTACTTC.

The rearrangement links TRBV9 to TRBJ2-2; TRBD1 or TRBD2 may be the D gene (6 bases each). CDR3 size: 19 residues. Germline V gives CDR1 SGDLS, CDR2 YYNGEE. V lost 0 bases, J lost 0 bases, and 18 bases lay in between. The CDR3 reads CASSVDGWVGGTNTGELFF. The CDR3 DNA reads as TGTGCCAGCAGCGTAGATGGGTGGGTGGGGGGCACGAACACCGGGGAGCTGTTTTTT.

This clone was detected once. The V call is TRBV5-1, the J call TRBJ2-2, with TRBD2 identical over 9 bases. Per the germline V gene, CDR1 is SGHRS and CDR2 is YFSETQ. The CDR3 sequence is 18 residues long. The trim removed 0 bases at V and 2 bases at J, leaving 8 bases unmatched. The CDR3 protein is CASSLVFLAGTNTGELFF. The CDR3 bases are TGCGCCAGCAGCTTGGTTTTCCTAGCGGGGACTAACACCGGGGAGCTGTTTTTT. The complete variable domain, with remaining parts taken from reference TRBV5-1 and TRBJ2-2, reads KAGVTQTPRYLIKTRGQQVTLSCSPISGHRSVSWYQQTPGQGLQFLFEYFSETQRNKGNFPGRFSGRQFSNSRSEMNVSTLELGDSALYLCASSLVFLAGTNTGELFFGEGSRLTVL.

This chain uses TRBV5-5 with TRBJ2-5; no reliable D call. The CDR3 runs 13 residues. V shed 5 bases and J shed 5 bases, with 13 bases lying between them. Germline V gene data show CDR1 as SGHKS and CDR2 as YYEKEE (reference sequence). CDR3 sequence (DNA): TGTGCCAGCAGTGATTTGTTGGGGGAGACCCAGTACTTC. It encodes CASSDLLGETQYF.

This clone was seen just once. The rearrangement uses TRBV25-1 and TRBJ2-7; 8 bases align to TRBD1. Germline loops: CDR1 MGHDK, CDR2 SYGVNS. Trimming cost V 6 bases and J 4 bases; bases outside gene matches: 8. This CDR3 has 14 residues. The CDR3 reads CASSDRQGRYEQYF. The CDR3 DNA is TGTGCCAGCAGCGACCGACAGGGGAGGTACGAGCAGTACTTC.

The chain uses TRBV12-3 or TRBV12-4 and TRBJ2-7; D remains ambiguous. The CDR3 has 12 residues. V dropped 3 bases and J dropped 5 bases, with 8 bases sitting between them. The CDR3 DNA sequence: TGTGCCAGCAGTTTTGGAGAACACGAGCAGTACTTC. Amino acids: CASSFGEHEQYF.

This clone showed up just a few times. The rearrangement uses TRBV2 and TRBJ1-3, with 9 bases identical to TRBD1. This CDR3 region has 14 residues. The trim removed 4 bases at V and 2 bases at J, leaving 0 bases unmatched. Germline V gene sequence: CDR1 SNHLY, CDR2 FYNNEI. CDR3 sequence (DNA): TGTGCCAGCAGTGGACAGGGGGCTGGAAACACCATATATTTT. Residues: CASSGQGAGNTIYF.

The CDR3 sequence is CASSLPNRAGNTIYF. The DNA of the CDR3 is TGTGCCAGCAGCTTACCCAACAGGGCAGGAAACACCATATATTTT. This chain uses TRBV7-9 with TRBJ1-3; a weak D match, TRBD1 (6 bases). There are 15 residues in the CDR3. V lost 2 bases to trimming and J lost 4 bases, with 12 bases between them. The germline CDR1 and CDR2 sequences are SEHNR and FQNEAQ (reference sequence). Full variable domain (missing parts from reference TRBV7-9 and TRBJ1-3): DTGVSQNPRHKITKRGQNVTFRCDPISEHNRLYWYRQTLGQGPEFLTYFQNEAQLEKSRLLSDRFSAERPKGSFSTLEIQRTEQGDSAMYLCASSLPNRAGNTIYFGEGSWLTVV.

The CDR3 loop reads CAWSVVAGVSGELFF. CDR3 sequence (DNA): TGTGCCTGGAGTGTAGTCGCAGGGGTGTCAGGAGAACTGTTTTTT. The rearrangement joins TRBV30 to TRBJ1-4, with a weak D call TRBD1 (6 bases). V lost 0 bases and J lost 12, with 20 bases in between. CDR3 length: 15 amino acids. Germline V gene sequence: CDR1 GTSNPN, CDR2 SVGIG (reference sequence).

The CDR3 nucleotides read TGCAGTGCTAGTCTTGGACTAGCGGGGGGGCTCTATGAGCAGTTCTTC. It specifies CSASLGLAGGLYEQFF. The V gene is TRBV20-1, the J gene TRBJ2-1; 15 bases fit TRBD2. The V gene end was trimmed by 3 bases and the J gene end by 8 bases; junction bases not matched to a gene: 8. CDR1 and CDR2 from the germline V gene are DFQATT and SNEGSKA (reference sequence). The length of the CDR3 is 16 residues.